Below, 13 T cell receptor beta chains from the same sample are listed, as sequenced in a study of shared clonotypes between healthy human individuals. TCRdb's table, derived via immunoSEQ multiplex PCR, lists solely in-frame clones and lacks some. The sample has approximately 2.1 million clones; over 90% are singletons. The sample taken for sequencing was naive CD4+ T cells from PBMCs. The subset here: CD45RA+ positively selected. The receptors were gathered from a man aged 18 to 29 in good health. Some clones in this sample may be carry-over from other donors' samples.

This clone was counted once. This sample includes further DNA sequences coding for the same CDR3. The chain uses TRBV28 and TRBJ1-1, with TRBD1 as a possible D gene (6 bases). Germline V CDR1 and CDR2: MDHEN, SYDVKM. Trimming removed 7 bases from V and 5 bases from J, with 11 bases in between. This CDR3 is 12 amino acids long. CDR3 in amino acids: CASTKGGTEAFF. CDR3 DNA sequence: TGTGCCAGCACCAAGGGGGGTACTGAAGCTTTCTTT. Variable domain in full (rest from reference TRBV28 and TRBJ1-1): DVKVTQSSRYLVKRTGEKVFLECVQDMDHENMFWYRQDPGLGLRLIYFSYDVKMKEKGDIPEGYSVSREKKERFSLILESASTNQTSMYLCASTKGGTEAFFGQGTRLTVV.

The chain links TRBV14 to TRBJ2-7, with 9 nucleotides matching TRBD1. CDR3 length: 16 amino acids. Germline V gene data show CDR1 as SGHDN and CDR2 as FVKESK. Trimming took 5 bases from V and 2 from J; bases not matched to a gene: 10. CDR3 DNA: TGTGCCAGCAGCACCTTAGGGACAGGGAGAACCTACGAGCAGTACTTC. Protein: CASSTLGTGRTYEQYF.

The chain recombines TRBV28 with TRBJ2-2; unclear D gene. The CDR3 is made up of 13 amino acids. CDR1 and CDR2 (germline): MDHEN, SYDVKM. V was trimmed by 8 bases and J by 5 bases, leaving 12 bases between them. CDR3 protein: CASRVMGTGELFF. The CDR3 region has the DNA TGTGCCAGCCGGGTCATGGGAACCGGGGAGCTGTTTTTT.

A remark on this clone: In the same sample, other DNA sequences code for this CDR3. The chain employs TRBV7-8 and TRBJ2-2, with 7 bases lining up with TRBD2. The CDR3 runs 16 residues. CDR1 and CDR2 from the germline V gene are SGHVS and FQNEAQ. Trimming cost V 1 base and J 1 base; bases outside gene matches: 3. CDR3 sequence reads: CASSLGASGNTGELFF. The CDR3 bases are TGTGCCAGCAGCTTAGGCGCTAGCGGGAACACCGGGGAGCTGTTTTTT.

The V gene is TRBV28, the J gene TRBJ1-2, with D possibly being TRBD1 (5 bases). V lost 3 bases to trimming and J lost 9 bases, with 11 bases between them. CDR1 and CDR2 from the germline V gene are MDHEN and SYDVKM. The CDR3 has 12 residues. The CDR3 is CASSFRQGRYTF. The CDR3 bases are TGTGCCAGCAGTTTCCGCCAGGGCCGCTACACCTTC.

The rearrangement links TRBV27 to TRBJ2-2; D not certain. Per germline, CDR1 MNHEY and CDR2 SMNVEV (reference sequence). There are 11 residues in the CDR3. Trimming removed 5 bases from V and 8 bases from J, with 6 bases in between. The CDR3 DNA follows: TGTGCCAGCAGTCACTCTGGGGAGCTGTTTTTT. Its protein product is CASSHSGELFF.

This clone has only a few counts. The chain has TRBV25-1 and TRBJ1-2, with a possible D match to TRBD1 (6 bases). The CDR3 has 12 amino acids. Per germline, CDR1 MGHDK and CDR2 SYGVNS. Trimming stripped 6 bases from V and 5 bases from J, with 10 bases between. The CDR3 nucleotides read TGTGCCAGCAGCGGGGACACTTATGGCTACACCTTC. Its translation: CASSGDTYGYTF.

This clone came up once. The chain recombines TRBV5-1 with TRBJ2-7; D perhaps matches TRBD2 (7 bases). From germline, CDR1 is SGHRS and CDR2 YFSETQ. This CDR3 is built from 14 residues. With 1 base removed from V and 4 bases from J, the gap between germline ends came to 12 bases. CDR3 residues: CASSLLQGGYEQYF. DNA for the CDR3: TGCGCCAGCAGCTTGCTACAGGGAGGGTACGAGCAGTACTTC.

The count of this clone is one. The rearrangement links TRBV28 to TRBJ2-7, with TRBD1 matching 7 bases. This CDR3 has 15 amino acids. V lost 6 bases, J lost 0 bases, and 8 bases stayed unmatched. The germline CDR1 and CDR2 sequences are MDHEN and SYDVKM. The CDR3 DNA follows: TGTGCCAGCAGCTCACAGGGGTTGGGCTCCTACGAGCAGTACTTC. The encoded protein is CASSSQGLGSYEQYF.

The chain links TRBV7-2 to TRBJ1-2, with D possibly TRBD1 on 5 matching bases. The V gene lost 8 bases and the J gene lost 4 bases, with 23 bases spanning the gap. The germline V gene has CDR1 SGHTA and CDR2 FQGNSA. CDR3 length equals 16 residues. This CDR3 reads CASAIAGKGAPYGYTF. Here the CDR3 DNA reads TGTGCCAGCGCCATTGCCGGGAAAGGGGCCCCCTATGGCTACACCTTC.

CDR3 in amino acids: CASSQEGAGGGYGYTF. Written as DNA, the CDR3 is TGCGCCAGCAGCCAAGAAGGGGCAGGGGGCGGCTATGGCTACACCTTC. V is TRBV4-1 and J is TRBJ1-2, with 8 bases that match TRBD1. The germline V gene encodes CDR1 MGHRA and CDR2 YSYEKL. V was clipped by 0 bases and J by 4 bases; unmatched bases: 7. The CDR3 is 16 amino acids.

This chain links TRBV5-1 with TRBJ1-2, with 7 bases aligning to TRBD1. J gave up 2 bases and V 1 base, and 14 bases lay outside the gene matches. The germline gives CDR1 SGHRS, CDR2 YFSETQ. There are 18 residues in the CDR3. CDR3 DNA sequence: TGCGCCAGCAGCTTGTACAACAGGGGACGATTACAGAACTATGGCTACACCTTC. Its translation: CASSLYNRGRLQNYGYTF.

V usage is TRBV2 and J usage is TRBJ1-5; 9 positions agree with TRBD1. Germline V CDR1 and CDR2: SNHLY, FYNNEI. V gave up 10 bases and J gave up 6 bases; unmatched junction bases: 10. The CDR3 has 14 residues. Here the CDR3 DNA reads TGTGCCACCACCTTGGGACAGGGAGGTCAGCCCCAGCATTTT. Its translation: CATTLGQGGQPQHF.